These 19 T cell receptor beta chains came from one sample sequenced in a study of blood T cells in healthy people across ages. The use of a sample-barcoded 5' primer and a J-beta primer mix characterized a second PCR of about 7 to 12 cycles. TCRdb re-called the 5' RACE reads with MiXCR, one entry per CDR3 protein. The profile shows about 760,000 distinct CDR3 sequences, 56% of them singletons. The specimen was blood. The receptors shown here come from a man aged 35 to 55 in good health.

The rearrangement links TRBV7-2 to TRBJ2-3, with D perhaps TRBD2 (5 bases). Trimming shortened V by 0 bases and J by 3 bases, and 13 bases separated the two germline ends. CDR3 length: 16 amino acids. Germline V gene lookup returns CDR1 SGHTA and CDR2 FQGNSA. The DNA for the CDR3 is TGTGCCAGCAGCTTAGCCCCACTAGGTACGACAGATACGCAGTATTTT. Amino acids: CASSLAPLGTTDTQYF.

This chain's CDR3 is CASSNPGAKNNEQFF. In DNA form, the CDR3 reads TGTGCCAGCAGCAACCCGGGCGCCAAAAACAATGAGCAGTTCTTC. The genes are TRBV7-9 and TRBJ2-1; D call uncertain. Trimming pared 5 bases from V and 5 bases from J, leaving 16 bases between. Per the germline V gene, CDR1 is SEHNR and CDR2 is FQNEAQ (reference sequence). This CDR3 is 15 amino acids long.

This clonotype was seen more than once but under ten times. This chain uses TRBV29-1 with TRBJ2-1, with D perhaps assigned TRBD1 or TRBD2 (6 bases each). V was shortened by 7 bases and J by 5 bases, with 18 bases between the two germline ends. Germline V gives CDR1 SQVTM, CDR2 ANQGSEA. CDR3 length equals 14 residues. This CDR3 is CSAASGALNNEQFF. The CDR3 coding sequence is TGCAGCGCCGCTTCGGGGGCTCTTAACAATGAGCAGTTCTTC.

The rearrangement joins TRBV12-3 or TRBV12-4 to TRBJ2-1, with D possibly matching TRBD2 (5 bases). The CDR3 runs to 15 residues. V shed 8 bases and J shed 5 bases, with 19 bases lying between them. CDR3 protein: CASQYRSGRNNEQFF. The CDR3 DNA reads TGTGCCAGCCAATATAGGAGCGGCCGGAACAATGAGCAGTTCTTC.

The chain recombines TRBV12-3 or TRBV12-4 with TRBJ2-2; weak D call: TRBD1 (5 bases). V lost 6 bases and J 3 bases, leaving 14 bases between the germline ends. The CDR3 has 15 amino acids. The CDR3 DNA sequence: TGTGCCAGCAGCGGCCCTCGACAGCACACCGGGGAGCTGTTTTTT. Its protein product is CASSGPRQHTGELFF.

This clonotype was seen once. The chain is built from TRBV7-8 and TRBJ2-3; a weak D match, TRBD2 (5 bases). The CDR3 spans 17 residues. The V gene's germline CDR1 is SGHVS and CDR2 FQNEAQ. Trimming cost V 0 bases and J 2 bases, with 15 bases left between them. CDR3 region: CASSLARAPRSTDTQYF. CDR3 DNA sequence: TGTGCCAGCAGCTTAGCGCGGGCCCCACGGTCCACAGATACGCAGTATTTT.

This clonotype was counted a few times. The chain has TRBV20-1 and TRBJ1-5, with D hard to call. CDR1 is DFQATT and CDR2 is SNEGSKA in the germline V gene (reference sequence). The CDR3 has 15 residues. The germline V and J ends were trimmed by 0 bases and 0 bases, with 9 bases remaining between them. The CDR3 here is CSARDLDGSNQPQHF. In DNA, the CDR3 is TGCAGTGCTAGAGATCTGGACGGTAGCAATCAGCCCCAGCATTTT.

The J gene is TRBJ1-6, the V gene TRBV6-6, with a tentative D call TRBD1 (5 bases). V lost 6 bases and J lost 7, with 13 bases in between. The germline CDR1 and CDR2 sequences are MNHNY and SVGAGI (reference sequence). This CDR3 has 14 amino acids. CDR3 loop: CASSRDLENSPLHF. The CDR3 DNA reads as TGTGCCAGCAGCCGGGACCTGGAAAATTCACCCCTCCACTTT.

Only a few counts were recorded for this clonotype. The V and J genes are TRBV2 and TRBJ2-3; 15 positions match TRBD2. The junction had 8 bases not matched to a gene; V was cut back by 11 bases and J by 8 bases. Per the germline V gene, CDR1 is SNHLY and CDR2 is FYNNEI. CDR3 length: 14 residues. The CDR3 DNA follows: TGTGCCGGCGGGACTAGCGGGGGGAAGCGTACGCAGTATTTT. Amino acids: CAGGTSGGKRTQYF.

The V call is TRBV6-2 or TRBV6-3, the J call TRBJ2-3; D perhaps matches TRBD2 (5 bases). The germline V gene has CDR1 MNHEY and CDR2 SVGEGT. This CDR3 is built from 15 residues. V shed 2 bases and J shed 5 bases, with 14 bases lying between them. CDR3 loop: CASSYSGSTLDTQYF. The CDR3 DNA reads TGTGCCAGCAGTTACAGTGGGAGTACCCTAGATACGCAGTATTTT.

The rearrangement links TRBV27 to TRBJ1-5; D gene uncertain. The length of the CDR3 is 13 residues. Per germline, CDR1 MNHEY and CDR2 SMNVEV (reference sequence). Trimming removed 5 bases at V and 1 base at J, with 6 bases between. The CDR3 is CASSAGSNQPQHF. In nucleotides, the CDR3 is TGTGCCAGCAGTGCCGGGAGCAATCAGCCCCAGCATTTT.

The chain combines TRBV10-3 with TRBJ2-1; 11 positions agree with TRBD2. The J segment lost 9 bases and the V segment lost 3 bases, leaving 10 bases of the junction unmatched. The CDR3 loop spans 16 amino acids. Germline-derived CDR1 and CDR2 are ENHRY and SYGVKD. For the CDR3, the DNA is TGTGCCATCAGTGATGCGGCTAGCGGGAGGCAGGGTGAGCAGTTCTTC. This codes for CAISDAASGRQGEQFF.

This clonotype was recorded a few times. The chain employs TRBV27 and TRBJ2-3; D is ambiguous. The V gene lost 5 bases and the J gene lost 2 bases, with 8 bases spanning the gap. Germline V gene lookup returns CDR1 MNHEY and CDR2 SMNVEV (reference sequence). The CDR3 contains 13 residues. The CDR3 DNA sequence: TGTGCCAGCAGTCCACAAAACACAGATACGCAGTATTTT. Protein sequence: CASSPQNTDTQYF.

This clonotype was detected once. V usage is TRBV5-6 and J usage is TRBJ1-2; no definite D call. The CDR3 has 16 amino acids. Germline V gives CDR1 SGHDT, CDR2 YYEEEE. Trimming shortened V by 0 bases and J by 0 bases, and 12 bases separated the two germline ends. This chain's CDR3 is CASSLVMGPANYGYTF. The CDR3 DNA is TGTGCCAGCAGCTTGGTTATGGGCCCAGCTAACTATGGCTACACCTTC.

In this sample, this clonotype turned up a few times. The junction departs from germline at one end; a sequencing error may be responsible. The chain uses TRBV6-1 and TRBJ2-4; 9 bases agree with TRBD1. TRBJ2-7 explains the end of the DNA better; the J call may be wrong. The CDR3 is made up of 16 amino acids. Germline lookup yields CDR1 MNHNS and CDR2 SASEGT. CDR3 amino acids: CAGSLGGTGKVYEQYF. The DNA for the CDR3 is TGTGCCGGCAGCCTGGGGGGGACAGGGAAGGTCTACGAGCAGTACTTC.

J is TRBJ2-1 and V is TRBV10-3, with 13 bases identical to TRBD2. Trimming took 6 bases from V and 6 from J; bases not matched to a gene: 8. Germline loops: CDR1 ENHRY, CDR2 SYGVKD. CDR3 size: 16 residues. The CDR3 region is CAIRTTGLAGANEQFF. In DNA form, the CDR3 reads TGTGCCATCAGGACTACCGGACTAGCGGGGGCCAATGAGCAGTTCTTC.

The chain's CDR3 is CASTRMQGGEQYF. DNA of the CDR3: TGTGCCAGCACCCGGATGCAGGGGGGTGAGCAGTACTTC. V gene TRBV27 combines with J gene TRBJ2-5, with a possible D match to TRBD1 (7 bases). The germline V gene has CDR1 MNHEY and CDR2 SMNVEV (reference sequence). V was shortened by 7 bases and J by 11 bases, with 20 bases between the two germline ends. The CDR3 has 13 amino acids.

This clonotype was observed a few times. This chain links TRBV29-1 with TRBJ2-1; 12 nucleotides agree with TRBD1. The CDR3 covers 16 residues. The junction had 13 bases not matched to a gene; V was cut back by 3 bases and J by 10 bases. Germline values: CDR1 SQVTM, CDR2 ANQGSEA. In DNA form, the CDR3 reads TGCAGCGTTGAGGATACCAGGGGACAGGGGGCACGGGAGCAGTTCTTC. Protein sequence: CSVEDTRGQGAREQFF.

This clonotype occurred a few times. The chain has TRBV9 and TRBJ1-2; D gene uncertain. Between the trimmed V and J ends, which lost 4 bases and 4 bases, there was a span of 11 bases. From germline, CDR1 is SGDLS and CDR2 YYNGEE. This CDR3 is 13 amino acids long. The CDR3 sequence is CASSTTATYGYTF. The DNA of the CDR3 is TGTGCCAGCAGCACCACGGCTACCTATGGCTACACCTTC.